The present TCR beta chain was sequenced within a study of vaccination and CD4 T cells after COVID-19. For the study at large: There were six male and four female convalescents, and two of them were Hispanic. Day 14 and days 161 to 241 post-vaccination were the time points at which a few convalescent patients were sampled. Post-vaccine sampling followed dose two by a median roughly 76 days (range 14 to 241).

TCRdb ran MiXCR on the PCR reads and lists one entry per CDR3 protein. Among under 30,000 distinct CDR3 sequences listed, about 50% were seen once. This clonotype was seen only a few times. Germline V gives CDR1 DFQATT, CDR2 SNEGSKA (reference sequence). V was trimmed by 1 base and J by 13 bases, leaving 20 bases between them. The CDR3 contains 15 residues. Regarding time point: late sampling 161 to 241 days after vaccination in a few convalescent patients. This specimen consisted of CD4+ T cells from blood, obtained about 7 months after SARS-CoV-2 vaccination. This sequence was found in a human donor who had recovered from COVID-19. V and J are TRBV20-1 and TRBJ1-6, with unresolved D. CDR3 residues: CSARGAESHIAPLHF. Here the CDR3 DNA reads TGCAGTGCTAGAGGAGCGGAGTCTCACATAGCTCCCCTCCACTTT.